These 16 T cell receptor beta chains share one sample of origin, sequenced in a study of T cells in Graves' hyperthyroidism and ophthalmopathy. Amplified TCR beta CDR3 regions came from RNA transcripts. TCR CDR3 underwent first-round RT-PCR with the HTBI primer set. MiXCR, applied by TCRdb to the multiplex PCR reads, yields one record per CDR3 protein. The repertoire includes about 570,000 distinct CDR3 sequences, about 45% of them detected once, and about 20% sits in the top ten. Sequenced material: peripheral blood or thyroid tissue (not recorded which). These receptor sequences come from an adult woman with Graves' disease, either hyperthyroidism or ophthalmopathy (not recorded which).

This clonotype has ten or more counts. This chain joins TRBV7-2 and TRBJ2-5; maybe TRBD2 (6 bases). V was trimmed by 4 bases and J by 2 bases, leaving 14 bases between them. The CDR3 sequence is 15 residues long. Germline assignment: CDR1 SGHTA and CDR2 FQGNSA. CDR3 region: CASSSTLAAQETQYF. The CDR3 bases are TGTGCCAGCAGCTCAACTTTAGCGGCTCAAGAGACCCAGTACTTC. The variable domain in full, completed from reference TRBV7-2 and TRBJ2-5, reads GAGVSQSPSNKVTEKGKDVELRCDPISGHTALYWYRQSLGQGLEFLIYFQGNSAPDKSGLPSDRFSAERTGGSVSTLTIQRTQQEDSAVYLCASSSTLAAQETQYFGPGTRLLVL.

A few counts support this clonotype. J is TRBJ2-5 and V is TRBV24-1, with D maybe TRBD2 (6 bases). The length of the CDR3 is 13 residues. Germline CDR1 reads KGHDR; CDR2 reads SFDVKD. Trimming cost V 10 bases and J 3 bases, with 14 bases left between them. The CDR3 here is CATFRDSKETQYF. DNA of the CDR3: TGTGCCACTTTTCGGGACTCAAAAGAGACCCAGTACTTC.

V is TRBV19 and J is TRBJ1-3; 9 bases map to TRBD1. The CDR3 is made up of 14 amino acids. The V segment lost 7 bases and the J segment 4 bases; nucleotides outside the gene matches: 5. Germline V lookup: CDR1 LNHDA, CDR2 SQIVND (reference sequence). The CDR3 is CASIQGASGNTIYF. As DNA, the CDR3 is TGTGCCAGTATACAGGGGGCGTCCGGAAACACCATATATTTT.

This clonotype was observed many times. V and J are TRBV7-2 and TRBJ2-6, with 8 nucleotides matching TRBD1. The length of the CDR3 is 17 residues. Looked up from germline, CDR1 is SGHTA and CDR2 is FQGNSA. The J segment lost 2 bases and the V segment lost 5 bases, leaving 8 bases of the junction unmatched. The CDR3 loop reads CASSPRTGRAGANVLTF. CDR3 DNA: TGTGCCAGCAGCCCGAGGACAGGGCGGGCTGGGGCCAACGTCCTGACTTTC.

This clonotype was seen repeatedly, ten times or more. The CDR3 here is CASSPEGGMYEQYF. The CDR3 DNA is TGTGCCAGCAGCCCAGAGGGCGGGATGTACGAGCAGTACTTC. The chain employs TRBV7-9 and TRBJ2-7; D may be TRBD2 (6 bases). V was clipped by 5 bases and J by 4 bases, with 15 bases between them. The CDR3 runs 14 residues. Germline V gene data show CDR1 as SEHNR and CDR2 as FQNEAQ (reference sequence). Filled out from reference TRBV7-9 and TRBJ2-7, the complete variable domain reads DTGVSQNPRHKITKRGQNVTFRCDPISEHNRLYWYRQTLGQGPEFLTYFQNEAQLEKSRLLSDRFSAERPKGSFSTLEIQRTEQGDSAMYLCASSPEGGMYEQYFGPGTRLTVT.

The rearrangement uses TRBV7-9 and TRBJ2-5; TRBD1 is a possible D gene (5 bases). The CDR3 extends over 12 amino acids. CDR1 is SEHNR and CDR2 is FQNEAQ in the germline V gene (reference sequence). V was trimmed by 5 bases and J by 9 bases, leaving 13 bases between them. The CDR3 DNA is TGTGCCAGCAGCCAAGGGGTTGGGGCCCAGTACTTC. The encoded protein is CASSQGVGAQYF.

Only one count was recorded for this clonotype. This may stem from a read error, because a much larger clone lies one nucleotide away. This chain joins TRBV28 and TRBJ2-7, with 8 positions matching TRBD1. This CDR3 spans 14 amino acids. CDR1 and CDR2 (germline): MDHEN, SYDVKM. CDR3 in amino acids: CASSWTGTAYEEYF. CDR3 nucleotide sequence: TGTGCCAGCAGTTGGACAGGGACAGCCTACGAGGAGTACTTC. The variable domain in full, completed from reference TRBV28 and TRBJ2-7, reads DVKVTQSSRYLVKRTGEKVFLECVQDMDHENMFWYRQDPGLGLRLIYFSYDVKMKEKGDIPEGYSVSREKKERFSLILESASTNQTSMYLCASSWTGTAYEEYFGPGTRLTVT.

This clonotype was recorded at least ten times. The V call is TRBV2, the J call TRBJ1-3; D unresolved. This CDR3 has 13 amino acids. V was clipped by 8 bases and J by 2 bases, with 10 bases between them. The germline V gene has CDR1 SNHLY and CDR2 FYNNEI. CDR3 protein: CASSPAAGNTIYF. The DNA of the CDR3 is TGTGCCAGCTCTCCGGCGGCTGGAAACACCATATATTTT.

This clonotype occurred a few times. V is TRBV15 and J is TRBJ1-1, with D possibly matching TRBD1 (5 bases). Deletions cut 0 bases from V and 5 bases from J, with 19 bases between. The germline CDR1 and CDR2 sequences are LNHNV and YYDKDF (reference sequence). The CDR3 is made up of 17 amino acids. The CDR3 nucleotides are TGTGCCACCAGCAGAGATAATTTCGTGGGGGTAGAGACTGAAGCTTTCTTT. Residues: CATSRDNFVGVETEAFF. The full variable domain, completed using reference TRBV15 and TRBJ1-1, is DAMVIQNPRYQVTQFGKPVTLSCSQTLNHNVMYWYQQKSSQAPKLLFHYYDKDFNNEADTPDNFQSRRPNTSFCFLDIRSPGLGDTAMYLCATSRDNFVGVETEAFFGQGTRLTVV.

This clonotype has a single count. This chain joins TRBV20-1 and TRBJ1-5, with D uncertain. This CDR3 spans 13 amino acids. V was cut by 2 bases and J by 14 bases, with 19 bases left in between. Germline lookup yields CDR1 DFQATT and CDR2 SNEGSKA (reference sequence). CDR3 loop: CSARLPGSQYKHF. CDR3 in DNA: TGCAGTGCTAGACTACCGGGCAGTCAGTACAAGCATTTT.

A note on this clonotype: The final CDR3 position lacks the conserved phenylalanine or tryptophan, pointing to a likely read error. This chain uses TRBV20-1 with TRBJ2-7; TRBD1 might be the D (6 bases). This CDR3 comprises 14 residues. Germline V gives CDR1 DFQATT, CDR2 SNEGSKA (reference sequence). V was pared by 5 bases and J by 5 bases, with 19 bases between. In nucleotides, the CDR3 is TGCAGTGCTCTGTACAGGGTCGGTTTCGACGAGCAGTACTCC. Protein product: CSALYRVGFDEQYS.

The CDR3 sequence is CASSQYGTGDQPQHF. The CDR3 nucleotides are TGTGCCAGCAGCCAATACGGGACAGGGGACCAGCCCCAGCATTTT. The V gene is TRBV7-2, the J gene TRBJ1-5; 10 bases align to TRBD1. CDR1 and CDR2 from the germline V gene are SGHTA and FQGNSA. After removal of 5 bases from V and 7 bases from J, the junction contained 8 bases not matched to a gene. The CDR3 spans 15 residues. Together with reference TRBV7-2 and TRBJ1-5, the CDR3 gives the full variable domain: GAGVSQSPSNKVTEKGKDVELRCDPISGHTALYWYRQSLGQGLEFLIYFQGNSAPDKSGLPSDRFSAERTGGSVSTLTIQRTQQEDSAVYLCASSQYGTGDQPQHFGDGTRLSIL.

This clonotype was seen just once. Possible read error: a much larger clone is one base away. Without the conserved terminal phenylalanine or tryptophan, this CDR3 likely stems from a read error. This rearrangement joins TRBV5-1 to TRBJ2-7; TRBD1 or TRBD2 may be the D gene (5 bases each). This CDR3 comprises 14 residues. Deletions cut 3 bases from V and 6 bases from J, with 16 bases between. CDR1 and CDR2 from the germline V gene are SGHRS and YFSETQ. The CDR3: CASSSGTVVTEQYL. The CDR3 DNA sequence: TGCGCCAGCAGCTCCGGGACGGTCGTGACCGAGCAGTACTTA.

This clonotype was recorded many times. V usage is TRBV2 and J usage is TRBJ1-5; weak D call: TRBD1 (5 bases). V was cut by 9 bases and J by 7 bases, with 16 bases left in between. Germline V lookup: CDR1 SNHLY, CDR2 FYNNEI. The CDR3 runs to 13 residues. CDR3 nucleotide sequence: TGTGCCAGTGACAGTAGAGGTGTACAGCCCCAGCATTTT. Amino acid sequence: CASDSRGVQPQHF.

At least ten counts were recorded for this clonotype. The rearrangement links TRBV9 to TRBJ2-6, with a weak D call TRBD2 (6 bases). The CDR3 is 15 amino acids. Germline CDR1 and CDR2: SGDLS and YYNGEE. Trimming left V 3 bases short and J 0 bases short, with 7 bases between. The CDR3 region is CASSAGGSGANVLTF. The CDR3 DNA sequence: TGTGCCAGCAGCGCCGGGGGCTCTGGGGCCAACGTCCTGACTTTC.

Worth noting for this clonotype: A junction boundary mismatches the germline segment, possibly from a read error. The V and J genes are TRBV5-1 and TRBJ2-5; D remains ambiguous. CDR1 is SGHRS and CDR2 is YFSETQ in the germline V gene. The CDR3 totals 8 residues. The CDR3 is CASSLQDF. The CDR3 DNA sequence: TGCGCCAGCAGCTTGCAGGACTTC. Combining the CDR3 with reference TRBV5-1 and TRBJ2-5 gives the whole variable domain KAGVTQTPRYLIKTRGQQVTLSCSPISGHRSVSWYQQTPGQGLQFLFEYFSETQRNKGNFPGRFSGRQFSNSRSEMNVSTLELGDSALYLCASSLQDFGPGTRLLVL.